This T cell receptor beta chain was recorded in a study of T cells in Graves' hyperthyroidism and ophthalmopathy. TCR beta CDR3 regions were amplified from RNA transcripts. First-round RT-PCR targeting the TCR CDR3 was performed with the HTBI primer set. TCRdb reprocessed the multiplex PCR reads with MiXCR, giving one entry per CDR3 protein. The sample has fewer than 600,000 distinct CDR3 sequences, about an eighth seen once. Graves' hyperthyroidism was deemed stable absent ophthalmopathy progression within 18 months. In its sample, this clonotype was seen a few times. Relative to the germline gene, one junction end is altered; a read error may explain this. The germline V gene has CDR1 ENHRY and CDR2 SYGVKD. CDR3 size: 16 residues.

This sequence joins TRBV10-3 and TRBJ2-5, with a possible D match to TRBD2 (8 bases). The sequence was obtained from a woman aged 18-35 years with Graves' hyperthyroidism. Material: blood. The CDR3 DNA reads TGTACCATCAGTGGACAGGAGCGGGAGCCTGGGGAGACCCAGTACTTC. Protein sequence: CTISGQEREPGETQYF.